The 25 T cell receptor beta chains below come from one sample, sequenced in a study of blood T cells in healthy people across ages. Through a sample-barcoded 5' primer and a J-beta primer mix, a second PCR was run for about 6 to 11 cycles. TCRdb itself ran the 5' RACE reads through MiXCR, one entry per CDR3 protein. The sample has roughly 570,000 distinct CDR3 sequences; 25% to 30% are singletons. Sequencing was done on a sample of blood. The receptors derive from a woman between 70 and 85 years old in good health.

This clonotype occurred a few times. CDR3 DNA: TGTGCTAGTGGGCACCTCTCTGGAAACACCATATATTTT. Translated, it gives CASGHLSGNTIYF. This chain connects TRBV12-5 to TRBJ1-3; no reliable D call. Per germline, CDR1 LGHNT and CDR2 FRNRAP. V lost 6 bases and J lost 0, with 6 bases in between. This CDR3 is 13 amino acids long.

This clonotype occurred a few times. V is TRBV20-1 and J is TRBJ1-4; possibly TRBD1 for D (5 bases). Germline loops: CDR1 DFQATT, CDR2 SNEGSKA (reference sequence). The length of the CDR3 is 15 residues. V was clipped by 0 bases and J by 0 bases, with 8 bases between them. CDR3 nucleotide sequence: TGCAGTGCTAGAGACCTGGGGGCAACTAATGAAAAACTGTTTTTT. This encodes CSARDLGATNEKLFF.

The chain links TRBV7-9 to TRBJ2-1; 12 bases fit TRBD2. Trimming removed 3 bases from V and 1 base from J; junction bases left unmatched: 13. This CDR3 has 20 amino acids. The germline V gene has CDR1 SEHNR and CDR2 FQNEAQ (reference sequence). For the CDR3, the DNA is TGTGCCAGCAGCTTTTTGGGGTGGGCTAGCGGGGGGGTATCCTACAATGAGCAGTTCTTC. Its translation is CASSFLGWASGGVSYNEQFF.

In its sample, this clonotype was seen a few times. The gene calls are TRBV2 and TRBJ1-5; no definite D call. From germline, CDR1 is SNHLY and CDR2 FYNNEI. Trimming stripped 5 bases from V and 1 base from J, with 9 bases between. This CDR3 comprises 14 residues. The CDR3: CASSREWSNQPQHF. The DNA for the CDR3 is TGTGCCAGCAGTCGGGAATGGAGCAATCAGCCCCAGCATTTT. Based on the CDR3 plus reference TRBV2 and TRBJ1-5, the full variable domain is EPEVTQTPSHQVTQMGQEVILRCVPISNHLYFYWYRQILGQKVEFLVSFYNNEISEKSEIFDDQFSVERPDGSNFTLKIRSTKLEDSAMYFCASSREWSNQPQHFGDGTRLSIL.

CDR3 coding DNA: TGTGCCAGCTCACCAGGGATCCTGGATAATTCACCCCTCCACTTT. Encoded protein: CASSPGILDNSPLHF. The genes are TRBV18 and TRBJ1-6; no firm D call. CDR3 length: 15 residues. The V end lost 2 bases, the J end lost 5 bases, and 10 bases lay between the germline ends. Germline CDR1 KGHSH, CDR2 LQKENI.

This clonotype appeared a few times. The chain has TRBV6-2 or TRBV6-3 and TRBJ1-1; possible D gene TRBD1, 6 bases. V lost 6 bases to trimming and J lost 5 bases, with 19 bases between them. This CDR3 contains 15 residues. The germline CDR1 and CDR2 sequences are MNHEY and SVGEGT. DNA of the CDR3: TGTGCCAGCAGCGAATGGGACACCCCGGTGACTGAAGCTTTCTTT. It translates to CASSEWDTPVTEAFF.

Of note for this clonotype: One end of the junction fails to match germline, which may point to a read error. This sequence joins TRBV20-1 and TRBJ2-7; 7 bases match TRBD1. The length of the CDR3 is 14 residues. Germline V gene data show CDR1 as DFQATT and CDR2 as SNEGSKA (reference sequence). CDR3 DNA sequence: TGCAGTGGCTCCACAGGGGCCGATCCCTACGAGCAGTGCTTC. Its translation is CSGSTGADPYEQCF.

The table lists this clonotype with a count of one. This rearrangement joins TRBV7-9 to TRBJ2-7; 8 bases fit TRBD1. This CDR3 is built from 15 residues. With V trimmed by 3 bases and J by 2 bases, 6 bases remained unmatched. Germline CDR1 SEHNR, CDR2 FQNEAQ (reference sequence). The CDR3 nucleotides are TGTGCCAGCAGCTTCCAGGGGGCGCGTCCCTACGAGCAGTACTTC. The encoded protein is CASSFQGARPYEQYF.

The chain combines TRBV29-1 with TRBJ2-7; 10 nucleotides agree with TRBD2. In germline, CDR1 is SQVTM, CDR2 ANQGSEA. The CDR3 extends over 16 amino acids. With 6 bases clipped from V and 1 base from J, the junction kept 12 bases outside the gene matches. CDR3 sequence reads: CSVRQSGGDISYEQYF. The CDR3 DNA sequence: TGCAGCGTCCGCCAAAGCGGGGGGGATATTTCCTACGAGCAGTACTTC.

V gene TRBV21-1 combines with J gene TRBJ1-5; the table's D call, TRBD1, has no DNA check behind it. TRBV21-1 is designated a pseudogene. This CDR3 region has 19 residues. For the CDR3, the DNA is TGTGCCAGCAGCAAAGTTGATCTCGCAGGGGGAAGGCAAAATCAGCCCCAGCATTTT. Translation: CASSKVDLAGGRQNQPQHF.

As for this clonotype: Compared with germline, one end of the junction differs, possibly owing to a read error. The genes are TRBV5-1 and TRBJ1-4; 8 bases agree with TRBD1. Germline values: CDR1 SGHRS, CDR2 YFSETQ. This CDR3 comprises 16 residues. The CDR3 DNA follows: TGCGTCAGCAGCTTGGAACAGGGGGGGTGGAGCGAAAAACTGTTTTTT. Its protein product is CVSSLEQGGWSEKLFF. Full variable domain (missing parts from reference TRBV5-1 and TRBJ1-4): KAGVTQTPRYLIKTRGQQVTLSCSPISGHRSVSWYQQTPGQGLQFLFEYFSETQRNKGNFPGRFSGRQFSNSRSEMNVSTLELGDSALYLCVSSLEQGGWSEKLFFGSGTQLSVL.

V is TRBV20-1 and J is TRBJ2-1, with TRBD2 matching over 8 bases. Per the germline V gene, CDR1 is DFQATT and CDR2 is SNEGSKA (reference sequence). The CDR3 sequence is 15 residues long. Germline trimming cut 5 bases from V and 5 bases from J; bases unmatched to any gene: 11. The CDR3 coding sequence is TGCAGTGCTTACCTCCTCAGCGGGGGCCACAATGAGCAGTTCTTC. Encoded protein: CSAYLLSGGHNEQFF.

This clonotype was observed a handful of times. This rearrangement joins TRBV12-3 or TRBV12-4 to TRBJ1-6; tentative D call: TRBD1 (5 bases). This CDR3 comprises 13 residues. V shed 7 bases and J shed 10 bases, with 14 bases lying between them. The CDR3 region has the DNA TGTGCCAGCACCAAAGGGGAGGGCTCACCCCTCCACTTT. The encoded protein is CASTKGEGSPLHF.

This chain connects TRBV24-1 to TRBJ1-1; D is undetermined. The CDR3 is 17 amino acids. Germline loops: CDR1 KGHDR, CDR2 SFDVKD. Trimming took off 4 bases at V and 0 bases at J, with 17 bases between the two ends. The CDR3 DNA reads TGTGCCACCAGTGACCACCAATTAAGGGCCTTGAACACTGAAGCTTTCTTT. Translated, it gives CATSDHQLRALNTEAFF.

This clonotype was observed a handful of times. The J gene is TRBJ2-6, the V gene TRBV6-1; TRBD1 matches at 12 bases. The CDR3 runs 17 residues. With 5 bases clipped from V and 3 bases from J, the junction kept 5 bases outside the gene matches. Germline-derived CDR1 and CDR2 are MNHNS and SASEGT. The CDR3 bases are TGTGCCAGCAGTAAGGGACAGGGGGCAGGTGGGGCCAACGTCCTGACTTTC. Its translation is CASSKGQGAGGANVLTF.

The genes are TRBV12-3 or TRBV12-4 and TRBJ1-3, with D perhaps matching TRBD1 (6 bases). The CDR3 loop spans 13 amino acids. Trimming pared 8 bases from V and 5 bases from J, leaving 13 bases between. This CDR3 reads CASVLQGRNTIYF. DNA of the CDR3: TGTGCCAGCGTTTTACAGGGTAGAAACACCATATATTTT.

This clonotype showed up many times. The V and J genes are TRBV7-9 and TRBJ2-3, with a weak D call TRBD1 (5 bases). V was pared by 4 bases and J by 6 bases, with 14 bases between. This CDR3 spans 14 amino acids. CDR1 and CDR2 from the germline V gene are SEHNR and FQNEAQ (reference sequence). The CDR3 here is CASSYTRQQDTQYF. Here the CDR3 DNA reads TGTGCCAGCAGCTACACCCGACAGCAGGATACGCAGTATTTT. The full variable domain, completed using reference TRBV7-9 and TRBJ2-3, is DTGVSQNPRHKITKRGQNVTFRCDPISEHNRLYWYRQTLGQGPEFLTYFQNEAQLEKSRLLSDRFSAERPKGSFSTLEIQRTEQGDSAMYLCASSYTRQQDTQYFGPGTRLTVL.

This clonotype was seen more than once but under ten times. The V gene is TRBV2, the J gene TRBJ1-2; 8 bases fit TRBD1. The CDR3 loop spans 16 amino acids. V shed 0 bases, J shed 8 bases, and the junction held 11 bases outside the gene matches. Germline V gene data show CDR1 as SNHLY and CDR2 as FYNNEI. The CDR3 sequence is CASSEAHRGELGGYTF. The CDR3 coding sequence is TGTGCCAGCAGTGAAGCGCACAGGGGGGAACTGGGCGGCTACACCTTC.

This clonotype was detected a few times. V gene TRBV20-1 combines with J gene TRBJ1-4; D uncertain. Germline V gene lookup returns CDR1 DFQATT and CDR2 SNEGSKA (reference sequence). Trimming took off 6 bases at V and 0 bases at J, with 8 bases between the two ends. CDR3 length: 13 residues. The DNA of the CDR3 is TGCAGTGCAGCCCCATCAACTAATGAAAAACTGTTTTTT. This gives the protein CSAAPSTNEKLFF.

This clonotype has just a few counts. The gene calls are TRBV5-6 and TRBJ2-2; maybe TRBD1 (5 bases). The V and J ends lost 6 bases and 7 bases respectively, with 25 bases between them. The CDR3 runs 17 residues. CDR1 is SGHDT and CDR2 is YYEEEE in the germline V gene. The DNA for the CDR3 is TGTGCCAGCACCCCAACCGGTGGAGCAGGGTGGAGCGGGGAGCTGTTTTTT. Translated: CASTPTGGAGWSGELFF.

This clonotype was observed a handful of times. The CDR3 is CASSYSSHVFQPQHF. The CDR3 region has the DNA TGTGCCAGCAGTTACTCATCACACGTTTTTCAGCCCCAGCATTTT. The V gene is TRBV6-2 or TRBV6-3, the J gene TRBJ1-5, with D unclear. The CDR3 sequence is 15 residues long. Trimming removed 0 bases at V and 6 bases at J, with 12 bases between. CDR1 and CDR2 (germline): MNHEY, SVGEGT.

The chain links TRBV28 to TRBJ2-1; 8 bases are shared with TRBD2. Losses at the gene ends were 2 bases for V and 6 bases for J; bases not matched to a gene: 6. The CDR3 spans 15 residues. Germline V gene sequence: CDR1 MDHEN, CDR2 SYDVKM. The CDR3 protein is CASSLTSGGTNEQFF. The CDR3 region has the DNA TGTGCCAGCAGTTTAACCAGCGGGGGTACCAATGAGCAGTTCTTC.

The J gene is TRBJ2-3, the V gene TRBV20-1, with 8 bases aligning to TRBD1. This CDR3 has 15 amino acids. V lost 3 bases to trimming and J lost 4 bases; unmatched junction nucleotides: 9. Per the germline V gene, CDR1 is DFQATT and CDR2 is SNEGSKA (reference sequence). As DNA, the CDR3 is TGCAGTGCTAGTATAAGGACAGGGATCGCAGATACGCAGTATTTT. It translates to CSASIRTGIADTQYF.

The CDR3 DNA sequence: TGTGCCAGCAGGGACATATTTTACGAGCAGTACTTC. Encoded protein: CASRDIFYEQYF. J is TRBJ2-7 and V is TRBV12-3 or TRBV12-4; maybe TRBD1 (5 bases). The CDR3 loop spans 12 amino acids. V lost 6 bases to trimming and J lost 4 bases, with 10 bases between them.

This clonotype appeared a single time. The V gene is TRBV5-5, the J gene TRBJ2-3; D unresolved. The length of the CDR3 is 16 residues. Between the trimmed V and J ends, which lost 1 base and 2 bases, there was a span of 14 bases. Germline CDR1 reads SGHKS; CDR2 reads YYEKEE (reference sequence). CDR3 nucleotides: TGTGCCAGCAGCTTGTTTAGTGCCAGCCTCACAGATACGCAGTATTTT. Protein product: CASSLFSASLTDTQYF.